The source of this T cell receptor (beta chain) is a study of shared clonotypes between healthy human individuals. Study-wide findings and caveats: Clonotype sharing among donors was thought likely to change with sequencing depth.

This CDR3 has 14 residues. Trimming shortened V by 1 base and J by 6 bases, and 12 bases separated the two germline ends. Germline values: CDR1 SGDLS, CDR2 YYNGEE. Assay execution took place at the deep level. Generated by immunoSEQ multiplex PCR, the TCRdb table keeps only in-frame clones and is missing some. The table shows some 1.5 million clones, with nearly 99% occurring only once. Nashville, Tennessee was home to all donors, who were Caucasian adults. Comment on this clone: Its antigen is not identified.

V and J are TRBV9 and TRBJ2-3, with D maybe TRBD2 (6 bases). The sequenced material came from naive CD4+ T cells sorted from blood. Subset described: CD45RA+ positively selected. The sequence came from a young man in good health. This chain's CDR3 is CASSVRWEVDTQYF. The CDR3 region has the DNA TGTGCCAGCAGCGTAAGGTGGGAGGTGGATACGCAGTATTTT.